The rows below give T cell receptor beta chains drawn from one sample of a study of T-cell memory formation after mild COVID-19. TCRdb reprocessed the 5' RACE reads via MiXCR and lists one record per CDR3 protein. Of about 140,000 distinct CDR3 sequences listed, 11% to 15% are singletons. Sequencing was performed on PBMCs or a T cell subset sorted from them (not recorded which). The receptors derive from an adult woman who had mild COVID-19 (a few samples of this study predate the infection). Cell type and time point are not known. CDR3s include the opening cysteine and the closing phenylalanine or tryptophan. The D gene is left open where the match is weak. Clone size is shown for a subset of rows, as once, few, many or a class of expanded clone.

few,TRBV2,-,TRBJ2-1,TGTGCCAGCAGTCTACAGGACTCCAATGAGCAGTTCTTC,CASSLQDSNEQFF
few,TRBV4-1,TRBD2,TRBJ2-5,TGCGCCAGCAGGCCTGATAGCGGGGGGGCCGAGACCCAGTACTTC,CASRPDSGGAETQYF
few,TRBV7-3,TRBD2,TRBJ2-5,TGTGCCAGCAGCCTACGAGCGGGACTAGCGGGGGAGACCCAGTACTTC,CASSLRAGLAGETQYF
few,TRBV19,-,TRBJ2-1,TGTGCCAGTAGTTTAATAGCGGAAGACAATGAGCAGTTCTTC,CASSLIAEDNEQFF
many,TRBV4-2,TRBD2,TRBJ2-1,TGTGCCAGCAGCCCTCCCTCTAGCGGGATTCCCAATGAGCAGTTCTTC,CASSPPSSGIPNEQFF
-,TRBV7-3,TRBD2,TRBJ2-1,TGTGCCAGCAGCCCGGGGGGGACTAGCGATCGTGAGCAGTTCTTC,CASSPGGTSDREQFF
-,TRBV6-5,TRBD1,TRBJ2-7,TGTGCCAGCAGCCTTTCCGGGACAGGGGCCTACGAGCAGTACTTC,CASSLSGTGAYEQYF
few,TRBV6-5,-,TRBJ1-4,TGTGCCAGCAGTTACCTGGCAGGGAAGCCAGACAAACTGTTTTTT,CASSYLAGKPDKLFF
few,TRBV5-1,TRBD1,TRBJ2-7,TGCGCCAGCAGCTCGCAACAGATCTCCGGGACAGGCTACGAGCAGTACTTC,CASSSQQISGTGYEQYF
few,TRBV7-9,TRBD1,TRBJ1-5,TGTGCCAGCAGCCCAGGGGGGGGGAGTCAGCCCCAGCATTTT,CASSPGGGSQPQHF
many,TRBV4-2,TRBD2,TRBJ2-7,TGTGCCAGCAGCCCAACCCTAGCGGGAGGGGTTTCTGCCTACGAGCAGTACTTC,CASSPTLAGGVSAYEQYF
many,TRBV4-1,-,TRBJ2-2,TGCGCCAGCAGCCAAGCTGACAACACCGGGGAGCTGTTTTTT,CASSQADNTGELFF
-,TRBV12-3/TRBV12-4,TRBD1,TRBJ1-2,TGTGCCAGCAGTAGAGGGACAGGGGGCCCGTCTGGCTACACCTTC,CASSRGTGGPSGYTF
few,TRBV21-1,-,TRBJ2-2,TGTGCCACCGCCCAAACAGGGGCTCAGGTCGGGGAGCTGTTTTTT,CATAQTGAQVGELFF
-,TRBV7-8,-,TRBJ1-1,TGTGCCAGCAGCTTAGGCCTGTGGCAGAAGAACATCGAAAACACTGAAGCTTTCTTT,CASSLGLWQKNIENTEAFF
-,TRBV12-3/TRBV12-4,TRBD2,TRBJ2-1,TGTGCCAGCAGCCACCTAGCGGGAGGGGAGGATGAGCAGTTCTTC,CASSHLAGGEDEQFF